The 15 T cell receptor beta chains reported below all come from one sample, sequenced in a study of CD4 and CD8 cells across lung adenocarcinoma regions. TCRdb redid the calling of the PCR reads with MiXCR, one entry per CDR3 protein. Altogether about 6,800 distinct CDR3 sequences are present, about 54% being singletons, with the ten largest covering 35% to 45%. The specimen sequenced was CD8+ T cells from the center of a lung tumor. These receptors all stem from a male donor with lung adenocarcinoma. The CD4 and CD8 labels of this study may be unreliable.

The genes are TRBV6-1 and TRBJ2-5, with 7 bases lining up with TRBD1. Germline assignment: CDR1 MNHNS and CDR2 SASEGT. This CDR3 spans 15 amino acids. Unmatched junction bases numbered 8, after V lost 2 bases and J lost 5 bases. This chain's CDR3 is CASSERGRGLETQYF. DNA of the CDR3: TGTGCCAGCAGTGAAAGGGGCAGGGGGTTGGAGACCCAGTACTTC.

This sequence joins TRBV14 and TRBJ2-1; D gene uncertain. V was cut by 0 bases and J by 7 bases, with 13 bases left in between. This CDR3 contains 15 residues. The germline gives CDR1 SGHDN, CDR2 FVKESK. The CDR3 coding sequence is TGTGCCAGCAGCCAAGAACTCCTGGGTAGGAATGAGCAGTTCTTC. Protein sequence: CASSQELLGRNEQFF.

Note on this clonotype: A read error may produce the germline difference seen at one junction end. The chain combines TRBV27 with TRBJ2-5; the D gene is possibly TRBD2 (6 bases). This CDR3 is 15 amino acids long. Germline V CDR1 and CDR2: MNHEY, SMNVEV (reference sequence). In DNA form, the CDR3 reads TGTGCCGGGGGGATCGGGAGCGGCTGGCAAGAGACGCAGTACTTC. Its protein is CAGGIGSGWQETQYF.

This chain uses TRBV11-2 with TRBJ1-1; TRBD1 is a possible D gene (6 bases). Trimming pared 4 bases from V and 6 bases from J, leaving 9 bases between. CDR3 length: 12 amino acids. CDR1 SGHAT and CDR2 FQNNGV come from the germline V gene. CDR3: CASSSNRAEAFF. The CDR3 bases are TGTGCCAGCAGCTCGAACAGGGCTGAAGCTTTCTTT.

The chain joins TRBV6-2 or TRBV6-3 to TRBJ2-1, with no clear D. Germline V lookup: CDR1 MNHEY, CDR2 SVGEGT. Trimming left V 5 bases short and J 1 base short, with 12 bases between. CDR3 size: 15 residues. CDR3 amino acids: CASSPAAKSYNEQFF. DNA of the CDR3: TGTGCCAGCAGTCCAGCAGCGAAGTCCTACAATGAGCAGTTCTTC.

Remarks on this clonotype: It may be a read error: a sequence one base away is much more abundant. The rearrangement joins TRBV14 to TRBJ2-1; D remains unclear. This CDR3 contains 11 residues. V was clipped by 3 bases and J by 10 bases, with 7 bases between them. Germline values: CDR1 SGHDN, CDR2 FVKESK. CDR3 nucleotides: TGTGCCAGCAGCCATGGATACGAGCAGTTCTTC. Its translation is CASSHGYEQFF.

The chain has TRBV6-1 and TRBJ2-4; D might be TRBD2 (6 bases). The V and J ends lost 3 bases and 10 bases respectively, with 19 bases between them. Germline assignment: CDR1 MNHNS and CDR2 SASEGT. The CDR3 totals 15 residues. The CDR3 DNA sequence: TGTGCCAGCAGTGAGGGTTGGGGGGTCACAGATATTCAGTACTTC. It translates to CASSEGWGVTDIQYF.

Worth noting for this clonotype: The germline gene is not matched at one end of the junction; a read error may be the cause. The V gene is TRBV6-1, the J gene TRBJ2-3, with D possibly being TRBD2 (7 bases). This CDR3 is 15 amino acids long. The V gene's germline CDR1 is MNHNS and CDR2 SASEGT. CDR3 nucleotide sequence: TGTGCCCGCGGCGCGGGGGCCCGCGCCAAAGACACGCAGTATTTC. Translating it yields CARGAGARAKDTQYF.

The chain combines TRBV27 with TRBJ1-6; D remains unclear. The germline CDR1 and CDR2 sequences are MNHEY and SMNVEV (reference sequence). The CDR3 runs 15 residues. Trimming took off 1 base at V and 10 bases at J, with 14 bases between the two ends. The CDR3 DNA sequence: TGTGCCAGCAGTTTATTGTCCCAACGGGAATCACCCCTCCACTTT. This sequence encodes CASSLLSQRESPLHF.

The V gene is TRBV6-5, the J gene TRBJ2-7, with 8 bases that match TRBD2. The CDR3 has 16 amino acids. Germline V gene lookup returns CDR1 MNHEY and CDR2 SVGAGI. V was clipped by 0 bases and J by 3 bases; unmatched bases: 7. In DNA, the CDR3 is TGTGCCAGCAGTTACTCCCGGGGACTAGGGAACTACGAGCAGTACTTC. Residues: CASSYSRGLGNYEQYF.

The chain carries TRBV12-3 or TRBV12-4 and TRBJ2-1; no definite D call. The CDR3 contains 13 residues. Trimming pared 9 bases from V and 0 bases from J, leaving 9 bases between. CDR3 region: CASRFLSYNEQFF. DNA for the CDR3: TGTGCCAGTAGGTTCCTCTCCTACAATGAGCAGTTCTTC.

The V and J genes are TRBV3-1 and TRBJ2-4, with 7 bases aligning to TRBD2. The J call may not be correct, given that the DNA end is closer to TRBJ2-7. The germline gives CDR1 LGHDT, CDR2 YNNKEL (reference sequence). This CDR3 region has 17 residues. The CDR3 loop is CASSQDGWGLAASEQYF. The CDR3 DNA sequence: TGTGCCAGCAGCCAAGATGGTTGGGGTCTAGCGGCATCCGAGCAGTACTTC.

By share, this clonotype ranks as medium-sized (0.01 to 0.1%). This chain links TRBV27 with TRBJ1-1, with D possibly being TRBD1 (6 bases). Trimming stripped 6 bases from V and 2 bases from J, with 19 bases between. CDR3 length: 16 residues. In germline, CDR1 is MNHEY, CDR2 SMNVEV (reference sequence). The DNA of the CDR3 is TGTGCCAGCAGGGGAGGGACAAGGGGAGTAAACACTGAAGCTTTCTTT. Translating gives CASRGGTRGVNTEAFF.

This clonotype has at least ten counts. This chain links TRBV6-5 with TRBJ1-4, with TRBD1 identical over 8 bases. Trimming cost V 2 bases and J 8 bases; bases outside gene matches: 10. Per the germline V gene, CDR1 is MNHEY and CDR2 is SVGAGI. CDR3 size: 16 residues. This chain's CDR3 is CASSYKGTGKGEKLFF. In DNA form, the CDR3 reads TGTGCCAGCAGTTACAAAGGGACAGGAAAGGGGGAAAAACTGTTTTTT.

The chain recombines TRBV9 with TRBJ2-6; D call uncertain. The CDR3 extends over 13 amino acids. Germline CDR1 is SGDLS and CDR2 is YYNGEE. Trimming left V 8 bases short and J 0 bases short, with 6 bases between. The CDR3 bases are TGTGCCAGTCAGCACTCTGGGGCCAACGTCCTGACTTTC. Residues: CASQHSGANVLTF.